The 18 T cell receptor beta chains below were found in one sample sequenced in a study of cytomegalovirus exposure and HLA in healthy donors. Use of 60 Vbeta and 13 Jbeta primers characterized the PCR. The data were produced by immunoSEQ multiplex PCR, yet TCRdb's version contains in-frame clones alone and is incomplete. This sample has about 120,000 clones, with about 83% found just once. The specimen was PBMCs. Source of these receptors: a woman aged 40 to 50 in good health and CMV-seropositive.

The rearrangement uses TRBV4-2 and TRBJ1-1; the D is unclear. CDR3 size: 14 residues. V was cut by 1 base and J by 3 bases, with 9 bases left in between. CDR1 LGHNA and CDR2 YNFKEQ come from the germline V gene. In DNA, the CDR3 is TGTGCCAGCAGCCAAGTTGCGGAATACACTGAAGCTTTCTTT. Its protein is CASSQVAEYTEAFF.

The gene calls are TRBV7-2 and TRBJ2-4; D may be TRBD2 (6 bases). Trimming pared 5 bases from V and 0 bases from J, leaving 17 bases between. CDR1 and CDR2 (germline): SGHTA, FQGNSA. The CDR3 is 17 residues long. CDR3 region: CASSPQTRLVAKNIQYF. The CDR3 coding sequence is TGTGCCAGCAGCCCGCAGACTAGACTCGTAGCCAAAAACATTCAGTACTTC.

This clone was picked up a small number of times. The chain recombines TRBV7-6 with TRBJ2-1, with D unclear. The V end was cut by 1 base, the J end by 0 bases, with 7 bases between. This CDR3 contains 15 residues. Germline CDR1 and CDR2: SGHVS and FNYEAQ. For the CDR3, the DNA is TGTGCCAGCAGCTTAGTCGGTAGCTCCTACAATGAGCAGTTCTTC. Amino acids: CASSLVGSSYNEQFF.

With regard to this clone: The sample carries other DNA sequences with the same CDR3. The rearrangement joins TRBV6-5 to TRBJ1-6, with a weak D call TRBD1 (6 bases). The length of the CDR3 is 16 residues. V dropped 0 bases and J dropped 4 bases, with 10 bases sitting between them. The germline V gene encodes CDR1 MNHEY and CDR2 SVGAGI. This CDR3 reads CASSYSGQHYNSPLHF. The DNA of the CDR3 is TGTGCCAGCAGTTACTCTGGACAGCATTATAATTCACCCCTCCACTTT.

The rearrangement uses TRBV15 and TRBJ1-2; 8 bases agree with TRBD1. Trimming cost V 5 bases and J 8 bases; bases outside gene matches: 10. CDR1 and CDR2 from the germline V gene are LNHNV and YYDKDF (reference sequence). CDR3 length: 14 residues. CDR3 DNA: TGTGCCACCAGCGGAGGACAGGGAGCAGGCGGCTACACCTTC. This translates into CATSGGQGAGGYTF.

The rearrangement joins TRBV29-1 to TRBJ1-2, with 9 nucleotides matching TRBD1. V trimming: 7 bases; J trimming: 2 bases; junction bases outside the gene matches: 8. CDR1 is SQVTM and CDR2 is ANQGSEA in the germline V gene. CDR3 length: 14 amino acids. The CDR3 sequence is CSAQVGQGNYGYTF. Written as DNA, the CDR3 is TGCAGCGCCCAGGTCGGACAGGGGAACTATGGCTACACCTTC.

In this sample, this clone turned up once. Other DNA sequences of this sample code for an identical CDR3. The rearrangement joins TRBV5-4 to TRBJ1-3; D uncertain. This CDR3 region has 14 residues. Germline V gives CDR1 SGHNT, CDR2 YYREEE (reference sequence). V shed 0 bases and J shed 2 bases, with 6 bases lying between them. The CDR3 sequence: CASSLDRAGNTIYF. The CDR3 DNA reads as TGTGCCAGCAGCTTGGACAGAGCTGGAAACACCATATATTTT.

V and J are TRBV5-6 and TRBJ1-3; D possibly corresponds to TRBD1 (6 bases). The germline V and J ends were trimmed by 6 bases and 2 bases, with 9 bases remaining between them. Germline V CDR1 and CDR2: SGHDT, YYEEEE. The CDR3 spans 13 residues. The CDR3 nucleotides read TGTGCCAGCAACCCAGGGGCTGGAAACACCATATATTTT. Protein sequence: CASNPGAGNTIYF.

The chain is built from TRBV18 and TRBJ1-6; a weak D match, TRBD1 (6 bases). With 3 bases removed from V and 4 bases from J, the gap between germline ends came to 13 bases. Germline CDR1 KGHSH, CDR2 LQKENI. The CDR3 is 16 residues long. CDR3 sequence reads: CASSPRGLDYNSPLHF. In DNA, the CDR3 is TGTGCCAGCTCACCCAGGGGCTTGGATTATAATTCACCCCTCCACTTT.

There are a few counts of this clone. CDR3 nucleotides: TGTGCCTGGAGTCCCTGGGGGACAGGGCTATACCAAGAGACCCAGTACTTC. This translates into CAWSPWGTGLYQETQYF. The chain recombines TRBV30 with TRBJ2-5; TRBD1 matches at 9 bases. This CDR3 spans 17 amino acids. CDR1 and CDR2 from the germline V gene are GTSNPN and SVGIG (reference sequence). The ends lost 2 bases at V and 0 bases at J; junction bases unmatched: 10.

This sequence joins TRBV10-3 and TRBJ1-3, with D perhaps matching TRBD1 (6 bases). The V and J ends lost 10 bases and 0 bases respectively, with 7 bases between them. Looked up from germline, CDR1 is ENHRY and CDR2 is SYGVKD. The CDR3 sequence is 12 residues long. CDR3 bases: TGTGCCACGGACAGCTCTGGAAACACCATATATTTT. Protein sequence: CATDSSGNTIYF.

CDR3: CASSGGSLGGNEQFF. The CDR3 DNA reads TGTGCCAGTAGCGGGGGGTCCCTTGGGGGCAATGAGCAGTTCTTC. V is TRBV19 and J is TRBJ2-1; 7 positions agree with TRBD2. V was clipped by 6 bases and J by 6 bases; unmatched bases: 11. Germline CDR1 and CDR2: LNHDA and SQIVND (reference sequence). The CDR3 length is 15 residues.

This clone has a handful of counts. This chain uses TRBV7-2 with TRBJ2-1; no clear D gene. The germline gives CDR1 SGHTA, CDR2 FQGNSA. The CDR3 contains 12 residues. V lost 4 bases and J 10 bases, leaving 11 bases between the germline ends. CDR3 amino acids: CASSSPSREQFF. The CDR3 nucleotides are TGTGCCAGCAGCTCACCTTCGCGGGAGCAGTTCTTC. The full variable domain, rest sourced from reference TRBV7-2 and TRBJ2-1, is GAGVSQSPSNKVTEKGKDVELRCDPISGHTALYWYRQSLGQGLEFLIYFQGNSAPDKSGLPSDRFSAERTGGSVSTLTIQRTQQEDSAVYLCASSSPSREQFFGPGTRLTVL.

On this clone itself: An end of the junction differs from the germline gene, which may be a read error. The CDR3 region is CSSSSPGDTEAFF. CDR3 bases: TGTTCCAGCAGCTCACCGGGTGACACTGAAGCTTTCTTT. The rearrangement links TRBV7-9 to TRBJ1-1; no definite D call. The CDR3 is 13 residues long. Germline V gene lookup returns CDR1 SEHNR and CDR2 FQNEAQ (reference sequence).

The gene calls are TRBV5-1 and TRBJ1-4; D might be TRBD1 (5 bases). V was cut by 6 bases and J by 8 bases, with 17 bases left in between. CDR1 SGHRS and CDR2 YFSETQ come from the germline V gene. This CDR3 is built from 14 residues. The CDR3 reads CASTWTPAGEKLFF. The DNA for the CDR3 is TGCGCCAGCACCTGGACACCCGCGGGGGAAAAACTGTTTTTT. Full variable domain (rest looked up from reference TRBV5-1 and TRBJ1-4): KAGVTQTPRYLIKTRGQQVTLSCSPISGHRSVSWYQQTPGQGLQFLFEYFSETQRNKGNFPGRFSGRQFSNSRSEMNVSTLELGDSALYLCASTWTPAGEKLFFGSGTQLSVL.

In its sample, this clone was seen a few times. The chain links TRBV7-9 to TRBJ2-7; possible D gene TRBD2, 6 bases. CDR1 SEHNR and CDR2 FQNEAQ come from the germline V gene (reference sequence). The CDR3 consists of 14 residues. The V end was cut by 7 bases, the J end by 6 bases, with 19 bases between. The CDR3 here is CASTTALAFREQYF. In DNA form, the CDR3 reads TGTGCCAGCACCACGGCCCTAGCGTTCCGCGAGCAGTACTTC.

CDR3: CASSESLASGREGAKNIQYF. CDR3 nucleotide sequence: TGTGCCAGCAGTGAAAGTTTGGCTAGCGGACGAGAGGGCGCCAAAAACATTCAGTACTTC. The chain uses TRBV2 and TRBJ2-4, with 7 bases identical to TRBD2. V trimming: 2 bases; J trimming: 1 base; junction bases outside the gene matches: 17. The CDR3 covers 20 residues. The V gene's germline CDR1 is SNHLY and CDR2 FYNNEI.

V gene TRBV10-2 combines with J gene TRBJ2-7, with D uncertain. Trimming removed 2 bases from V and 3 bases from J, with 11 bases in between. The CDR3 spans 14 residues. CDR1 and CDR2 (germline): WSHSY, SAAADI. The CDR3 DNA follows: TGCGCCAGCAGTGAGGCTGGGCTCCTCTACGAGCAGTACTTC. Protein sequence: CASSEAGLLYEQYF.